This TCR beta chain appears in the sequencing data of a study of T cell repertoires in cytomegalovirus infection. Study information: Carrying CMV and the relevant HLA type showed in public TCR beta signatures. Notes on the study in general: Summed frequency of shared TCR beta families picked out CMV carriers who also had the relevant HLA. CMV-specific HLA-C-restricted TCR beta clonotypes dominated the ex vivo response.

From the reads, TCRdb called clonotypes with MiXCR, one entry per CDR3 protein. The sample has about 490,000 distinct CDR3 sequences, around a quarter seen once. Points on this clonotype: Its antigen is as yet unknown.

This receptor was identified in a human donor in good health (CMV status not recorded). Some clones in this sample may be carry-over from other donors' samples. Sequencing used PBMCs.

The DNA for the CDR3 is TGCGCCAGCAGCCAAGTTCCCACAGGGGAGAGTGAAAAACTGTTTTTT. It is translated as CASSQVPTGESEKLFF. The chain carries TRBV4-3 and TRBJ1-4; 7 bases line up with TRBD1. The CDR3 contains 16 residues. The trim removed 1 base at V and 7 bases at J, leaving 9 bases unmatched. The germline V gene has CDR1 LGHNA and CDR2 YSLEER.